This T cell receptor beta chain was sequenced for a study of T-cell memory formation after mild COVID-19. Looking at the study overall: TCR clusters largely stayed donor specific. Study-level points and caveats: Some clones that responded were present in memory (sampled pre-infection), which suggests cross-reactive memory joined. CD4+ contracting clones lay mainly in CM and EM, CD8+ ones in EMRA.

MiXCR, run by TCRdb on the 5' RACE reads, gives a single entry per CDR3 protein. The table includes approximately 240,000 distinct CDR3 sequences, 15% to 20% detected once. Note on this clonotype: Its antigen is unidentified.

The TCR sequence derives from a man between 18 and 29 years old who had mild COVID-19 (a few samples of this study predate the infection). Cell type and time point are not known. What was sequenced was PBMCs or a T cell subset sorted from them (not recorded which).

The CDR3 reads CASSQERQGRAFF. The CDR3 DNA sequence: TGCGCCAGCAGCCAAGAGAGGCAGGGGAGGGCTTTCTTT. The genes are TRBV4-1 and TRBJ1-1; TRBD1 is a possible D gene (6 bases). Germline-derived CDR1 and CDR2 are MGHRA and YSYEKL. CDR3 length: 13 residues. The ends were cut back, 0 bases at V and 11 bases at J, with 13 bases in the middle.